The rows below give T cell receptor beta chains drawn from one sample of a study of control samples from healthy donors and cancer patients. Profiled with immunoSEQ multiplex PCR; TCRdb holds only in-frame clones, not every one. Of 160,000 or so clones listed, 90% to 95% are singletons. The sequencing input was PBMCs. The source is a man aged 55-75 years with colorectal cancer. CDR3s include the opening cysteine and the closing phenylalanine or tryptophan.

V gene	J gene	CDR3 protein
TRBV4-1	TRBJ2-7	CASSQTPRGSYEQYF
TRBV5-4	TRBJ1-2	CASSFNRGDYGYTF
TRBV9	TRBJ2-6	CASSSWTGSRSGANVLTF
TRBV6-2/TRBV6-3	TRBJ2-3	CASSYPTSGGPLRDTQYF
TRBV18	TRBJ2-3	CASSPRAGGGTDTQYF
TRBV6-4	TRBJ1-2	CASSEGLGYGYTF
TRBV12-3/TRBV12-4	TRBJ1-4	CATREGSNEKLFF
TRBV9	TRBJ2-7	CASSVGGDPEYEQYF
TRBV27	TRBJ2-7	CARMGGAAYEQYF
TRBV6-1	TRBJ1-3	CASSEASGLVGNTIYF
TRBV19	TRBJ2-2	CASSPSGTRAVHVATGELFF
TRBV4-2	TRBJ2-1	CASSQESGGAYNEQFF
TRBV6-2/TRBV6-3	TRBJ1-5	CASSYQPNQPQHF
TRBV19	TRBJ2-2	CASDIGFTGELFF
TRBV5-1	TRBJ1-2	CASSLAGQGARGYTF